A single sample gave rise to the 16 T cell receptor beta chains below, sequenced in a study of OX40 agonist ivuxolimab in advanced cancers. Sequencing was performed with immunoSEQ multiplex PCR; in TCRdb, only in-frame clones are kept and a portion is missing. The sample lists fewer than 70,000 clones, roughly nine tenths occurring once. The specimen comprised CD4+ or CD8+ T cells sorted from blood, sampled in a trial of the OX40 agonist ivuxolimab. These receptors were taken from an adult with an advanced solid tumor such as melanoma, head and neck, liver or kidney cancer.

This chain uses TRBV6-5 with TRBJ2-3; 8 bases align to TRBD1. V lost 5 bases to trimming and J lost 1 base; unmatched junction nucleotides: 5. CDR1 and CDR2 (germline): MNHEY, SVGAGI. This CDR3 region has 15 residues. Here the CDR3 DNA reads TGTGCCAGCAGTCAGCCGGGACAGGGCACAGATACGCAGTATTTT. Translation: CASSQPGQGTDTQYF.

This chain connects TRBV7-9 to TRBJ1-1, with D tentatively TRBD1 (5 bases). CDR1 SEHNR and CDR2 FQNEAQ come from the germline V gene (reference sequence). V was pared by 1 base and J by 3 bases, with 15 bases between. The CDR3 consists of 16 residues. The CDR3 is CASSLGGAGPDTEAFF. DNA of the CDR3: TGTGCCAGCAGCTTAGGTGGGGCGGGCCCCGACACTGAAGCTTTCTTT.

The chain is built from TRBV5-1 and TRBJ2-2; 10 bases are shared with TRBD2. Unmatched junction bases numbered 3, after V lost 0 bases and J lost 4 bases. CDR1 is SGHRS, CDR2 YFSETQ, per germline. The CDR3 consists of 16 residues. CDR3 sequence: CASSLEAGGRTGELFF. The CDR3 DNA follows: TGCGCCAGCAGCTTGGAAGCGGGGGGGCGCACCGGGGAGCTGTTTTTT.

J is TRBJ1-1 and V is TRBV7-8; tentatively, D is TRBD1 (5 bases). This CDR3 has 14 amino acids. Trimming took off 1 base at V and 1 base at J, with 7 bases between the two ends. Germline V CDR1 and CDR2: SGHVS, FQNEAQ. The CDR3 DNA follows: TGTGCCAGCAGCTTAGTCAGGGCGAACACTGAAGCTTTCTTT. Translated: CASSLVRANTEAFF.

J is TRBJ2-5 and V is TRBV5-4, with 10 bases identical to TRBD2. The germline V gene has CDR1 SGHNT and CDR2 YYREEE (reference sequence). The trim removed 3 bases at V and 0 bases at J, leaving 8 bases unmatched. The CDR3 length is 17 residues. The CDR3: CASSSRLAGHNQETQYF. The CDR3 DNA sequence: TGTGCCAGCAGCTCCAGACTAGCGGGCCATAACCAAGAGACCCAGTACTTC.

This chain connects TRBV25-1 to TRBJ1-2; possibly TRBD1 for D (5 bases). The germline gives CDR1 MGHDK, CDR2 SYGVNS. V was pared by 1 base and J by 8 bases, with 14 bases between. The length of the CDR3 is 14 residues. Written as DNA, the CDR3 is TGTGCCAGCAGTGAATTGTCACAGGCCTCCGGCTACACCTTC. This translates into CASSELSQASGYTF.

This chain joins TRBV10-2 and TRBJ2-3; possibly TRBD1 or TRBD2 for D (5 bases each). In germline, CDR1 is WSHSY, CDR2 SAAADI. Deletions cut 4 bases from V and 0 bases from J, with 14 bases between. The CDR3 length is 16 residues. CDR3 sequence (DNA): TGCGCCAGCAGTGGGTCCGGGACCCTTAGCACAGATACGCAGTATTTT. It yields the protein CASSGSGTLSTDTQYF.

The gene calls are TRBV4-1 and TRBJ2-7, with 11 bases identical to TRBD1. The length of the CDR3 is 16 residues. Losses at the gene ends were 2 bases for V and 6 bases for J; bases not matched to a gene: 9. The germline CDR1 and CDR2 sequences are MGHRA and YSYEKL. The CDR3 DNA reads TGCGCCAGCAGCCAACTTCTAAGGACAGGGGGCTCCGAGCAGTACTTC. It yields the protein CASSQLLRTGGSEQYF.

The chain has TRBV5-5 and TRBJ1-4; no clear D gene. Germline values: CDR1 SGHKS, CDR2 YYEKEE (reference sequence). V was pared by 2 bases and J by 4 bases, with 6 bases between. The CDR3 has 13 amino acids. The CDR3 region is CASSLSLNEKLFF. The CDR3 DNA reads TGTGCCAGCAGCTTAAGTCTTAATGAAAAACTGTTTTTT.

This clone showed up just a few times. The chain couples TRBV6-6 to TRBJ1-3; D is unresolved. V shed 2 bases and J shed 0 bases, with 11 bases lying between them. The CDR3 contains 16 residues. CDR1 and CDR2 from the germline V gene are MNHNY and SVGAGI (reference sequence). CDR3 coding DNA: TGTGCCAGCAGTTACCCGACCGGCCGCTCTGGAAACACCATATATTTT. As protein: CASSYPTGRSGNTIYF.

The rearrangement uses TRBV19 and TRBJ2-5, with D possibly being TRBD2 (6 bases). Judging by the DNA end, TRBJ2-7 fits better; the J call may be wrong. The CDR3 extends over 15 amino acids. Germline values: CDR1 LNHDA, CDR2 SQIVND (reference sequence). Here the CDR3 reads CASSIIREITYEQYF. The CDR3 DNA reads TGTGCCAGTAGTATAATTCGGGAGATAACCTACGAGCAGTACTTC.

Comments on this clone: The junction and the germline gene differ at one end; a read error may be behind it. This chain connects TRBV5-1 to TRBJ1-5; 7 bases line up with TRBD1. CDR1 and CDR2 (germline): SGHRS, YFSETQ. The CDR3 covers 14 residues. The DNA of the CDR3 is TGTGCCAGCAGCCACCGGGACAGAAGACAGCCCCAGCATTTT. Translation: CASSHRDRRQPQHF.

The rearrangement uses TRBV6-4 and TRBJ1-3; no reliable D call. This CDR3 has 14 amino acids. CDR1 is MRHNA and CDR2 is SNTAGT in the germline V gene. Trimming pared 6 bases from V and 3 bases from J, leaving 12 bases between. CDR3 coding DNA: TGTGCCAGCAGCCGTGACTCGTTTGGAAACACCATATATTTT. Protein product: CASSRDSFGNTIYF.

V is TRBV6-1 and J is TRBJ1-2; D gene uncertain. Germline CDR1 reads MNHNS; CDR2 reads SASEGT. This CDR3 is built from 15 residues. V was pared by 1 base and J by 1 base, with 10 bases between. The CDR3 sequence: CASSEDETYNYGYTF. CDR3 DNA sequence: TGTGCCAGCAGTGAAGATGAGACATATAACTATGGCTACACCTTC.

This clone was counted only a few times. This rearrangement joins TRBV7-9 to TRBJ1-4; TRBD1 matches 10 bases. V lost 6 bases to trimming and J lost 7 bases; unmatched junction nucleotides: 5. The germline V gene has CDR1 SEHNR and CDR2 FQNEAQ (reference sequence). The CDR3 runs to 14 residues. CDR3 in amino acids: CASREDRGREKLFF. CDR3 nucleotides: TGTGCCAGCAGGGAAGACAGGGGGCGTGAAAAACTGTTTTTT.

J is TRBJ1-6 and V is TRBV6-1, with D possibly TRBD1 on 5 matching bases. The ends were cut back, 0 bases at V and 10 bases at J, with 16 bases in the middle. The length of the CDR3 is 16 residues. Germline assignment: CDR1 MNHNS and CDR2 SASEGT. The CDR3: CASSEAQGGAGSPLHF. The CDR3 coding sequence is TGTGCCAGCAGTGAAGCGCAAGGAGGGGCAGGATCACCCCTCCACTTT.